These T cell receptor beta chains were read from a single sample in a study of CD8 T cells in Susac syndrome. TCRdb re-called the immunoSEQ multiplex PCR reads through MiXCR, storing one row per CDR3 protein. Here the sample spans 200,000 to 300,000 distinct CDR3 sequences, 96% being singletons. The sequenced sample was CD4+ T cells from PBMCs. The receptors shown here come from a human donor with Susac syndrome. Both conserved end residues are part of each CDR3. The order of the fields is J gene, D gene, clone size, V gene, CDR3 DNA, CDR3 protein. The D gene is left open where the match is weak. A clone size is listed for some rows: how often the clone was seen (once, few, many), or a class if it is expanded.

TRBJ2-6 | TRBD1 | NA | TRBV18 | TGTGCCAGCTCGTCGGGACAGTACTCACTCTCTGGGGCCAACGTCCTGACTTTC | CASSSGQYSLSGANVLTF
TRBJ1-5 | NA | NA | TRBV27 | TGTGCCAGCAGCCCGGGACACCGGCAGCCCCAGCATTTT | CASSPGHRQPQHF
TRBJ2-1 | NA | NA | TRBV13 | TGTGCCAGCAGCTTAGACAGGGCAAACAATGAGCAGTTCTTC | CASSLDRANNEQFF
TRBJ2-5 | TRBD1 | NA | TRBV27 | TGTGCCAGCGGCGGACAGGGCCTCTACTTC | CASGGQGLYF
TRBJ2-2 | NA | NA | TRBV7-6 | TGTGCCAGCAGCTTAGAGATTTCCGGGGAGCTGTTTTTT | CASSLEISGELFF
TRBJ2-3 | TRBD2 | NA | TRBV14 | TGTGCCAGCAGCCAAGGAAGCGGGAGAAGCACAGATACGCAGTATTTT | CASSQGSGRSTDTQYF
TRBJ1-2 | NA | NA | TRBV6-2/TRBV6-3 | TGTGCCAGCATAGGGAAGGCGCATGGCTACACCTTC | CASIGKAHGYTF
TRBJ2-7 | NA | NA | TRBV12-3/TRBV12-4 | TGTGCCAGCACGAAGGACGGGGCCTACGAGCAGTACTTC | CASTKDGAYEQYF
TRBJ1-1 | NA | NA | TRBV2 | TGTGCCAGCAGCGTACGAGAGGGCACTGAAGCTTTCTTT | CASSVREGTEAFF
TRBJ1-1 | NA | NA | TRBV7-8 | TGTGCCAGCAGCCAGGGGACCTACACTGAAGCTTTCTTT | CASSQGTYTEAFF
TRBJ1-2 | TRBD1 | NA | TRBV7-2 | TGTGCCAGCAGCCCCCGGGACAGATCCCCCCCAACCCATGGCTACACCTTC | CASSPRDRSPPTHGYTF
TRBJ1-2 | NA | NA | TRBV30 | TGTGCCTGGAGTGAACAGATCTATGGCTACACCTTC | CAWSEQIYGYTF
TRBJ2-3 | NA | NA | TRBV29-1 | TGCAGCACACGCATCGGAGATACGCAGTATTTT | CSTRIGDTQYF
TRBJ1-3 | NA | NA | TRBV29-1 | TGCAGCGTTGAGTATTCGGTATCTGAAAACACCATATATTTT | CSVEYSVSENTIYF
TRBJ1-1 | TRBD1 | NA | TRBV28 | TGTGCCAGCACCTCCTTAGGACAGGGGTTTAGTGAAGCTTTCTTT | CASTSLGQGFSEAFF
TRBJ2-7 | TRBD1 | NA | TRBV20-1 | TGCAGTGCTAGAGATCGCGTCGGGACAGGGAAGTTGGGCGAGCAGTACTTC | CSARDRVGTGKLGEQYF
TRBJ2-7 | NA | once | TRBV18 | TGTGCCAGCTCCCGTACAGGTGCCTCTAAGTACGAGCAGTACTTC | CASSRTGASKYEQYF
TRBJ2-5 | NA | once | TRBV20-1 | TGCAGTGCTAGTCTTATGGAGGATGCGGGGACCCAGTACTTC | CSASLMEDAGTQYF
TRBJ1-1 | NA | NA | TRBV25-1 | TGTGCCAGCGTAGGCGCCTGGGTCACTGAAGCTTTCTTT | CASVGAWVTEAFF
TRBJ1-2 | TRBD1 | NA | TRBV6-6 | TGTGCCAGCAGTCCAGACAGGGCAACATATGGCTACACCTTC | CASSPDRATYGYTF
TRBJ1-1 | NA | NA | TRBV30 | TGTGCCTGGAGTGTAGGTCCTTACACTGAAGCTTTCTTT | CAWSVGPYTEAFF
TRBJ2-7 | NA | NA | TRBV15 | TGTGCCACCAGCAGTGCCTCCTCCGAGCAGTACTTC | CATSSASSEQYF
TRBJ1-3 | NA | NA | TRBV12-3/TRBV12-4 | TGTGCCAGCAGTACGTGGGTCAACACCATATATTTT | CASSTWVNTIYF
TRBJ2-3 | NA | once | TRBV12-3/TRBV12-4 | TGTGCCAGCAGTTCTTCCCCGGAAGGGGGAGATACGCAGTATTTT | CASSSSPEGGDTQYF
TRBJ1-1 | TRBD1 | once | TRBV4-2 | TGTGCCAGCAGACGGGGGACAGGGAACACTGAAGCTTTCTTT | CASRRGTGNTEAFF
TRBJ2-3 | TRBD2 | once | TRBV29-1 | TGCAGCGCCTGGGGACTAGTCCTAGAAGATAGCACAGATACGCAGTATTTT | CSAWGLVLEDSTDTQYF
TRBJ2-1 | TRBD1 | NA | TRBV12-3/TRBV12-4 | TGTGCCAGCAGGCACCGGGACAGGGCCGATCATGAGCAGTTCTTC | CASRHRDRADHEQFF
TRBJ1-3 | NA | NA | TRBV7-7 | TGTGCTAGCAGCCCTCCGGGTGGAAACACCATATATTTT | CASSPPGGNTIYF
TRBJ1-1 | NA | NA | TRBV9 | TGTGCCAGCGGGCAAGGACATGAAGCTTTCTTT | CASGQGHEAFF
TRBJ2-1 | NA | NA | TRBV18 | TGTGCCAGCTCACCGGGAGGGACAGGAGAGTACAATGAGCAGTTCTTC | CASSPGGTGEYNEQFF
TRBJ1-3 | TRBD1 | once | TRBV20-1 | TGCAGTGCTAGCAGAATACCGGGACAGGGGGTGAATTCTGGAAACACCATATATTTT | CSASRIPGQGVNSGNTIYF
TRBJ2-1 | NA | NA | TRBV20-1 | TGCAGTGCTAGTCCTCCCGGGGTGGCGCAGTTCTTC | CSASPPGVAQFF
TRBJ2-7 | NA | NA | TRBV27 | TGTGCCAGCAGCTCGAGACCGGGCCCAGGAGTTTACGAGCAGTACTTC | CASSSRPGPGVYEQYF
TRBJ2-1 | NA | NA | TRBV28 | TGTGCCAGCAGTTTGCGGGGGCCCATCAGCAATGAGCAGTTCTTC | CASSLRGPISNEQFF
TRBJ2-1 | NA | NA | TRBV4-2 | TGTGCCAGCAGCCGCCTCAATGAGCAGTTCTTC | CASSRLNEQFF
TRBJ2-5 | NA | NA | TRBV20-1 | TGCAGTGCCTACCGGGCCGATGAACAAGAGACCCAGTACTTC | CSAYRADEQETQYF
TRBJ1-1 | NA | NA | TRBV4-1 | TGCGCCAGCAGCCAACCCAACAGAGGGGCGAACACTGAAGCTTTCTTT | CASSQPNRGANTEAFF
TRBJ2-7 | NA | NA | TRBV4-2 | TGTGCCAGCAGCCAAGGTACTCAGCACCACGAGCAGTACTTC | CASSQGTQHHEQYF
TRBJ2-7 | NA | NA | TRBV10-3 | TGTGCCATCAGACCTCAGGTATTGGCTGACGAGCAGTACTTC | CAIRPQVLADEQYF
TRBJ2-2 | NA | NA | TRBV29-1 | TGCAGCGCCTTAGAGAACACCGGGGAGCTGTTTTTT | CSALENTGELFF
TRBJ2-7 | NA | NA | TRBV18 | TGTGCCAGCTCAACCCTACAGGGTGGAAACGAGCAGTACTTC | CASSTLQGGNEQYF
TRBJ1-5 | NA | NA | TRBV20-1 | TGCAGTGCTAGAGAGAAGACAAGATATCAGCCCCAGCATTTT | CSAREKTRYQPQHF
TRBJ2-7 | NA | NA | TRBV21-1 | TGTGCCAGCTGGGGACTACCCTACGAGCAGTACTTC | CASWGLPYEQYF
TRBJ2-4 | NA | NA | TRBV20-1 | TGCAGTGCTCCTTCGTCGAGCGCCTACATTCAGTACTTC | CSAPSSSAYIQYF
TRBJ1-3 | NA | NA | TRBV3-1 | TGTGCCAGCAGCCAAGATCGGTCAAGTTGGCAAACAAGTGGAAACACCATATATTTT | CASSQDRSSWQTSGNTIYF
TRBJ2-5 | TRBD2 | NA | TRBV2 | TGTGCCAGCAATAGTCTGTCGGGACTAGCCCTGGAAGAGACCCAGTACTTC | CASNSLSGLALEETQYF
TRBJ1-1 | NA | NA | TRBV7-9 | TGTGCCAGCAGCTTAGTGGGGACCGCGAACACTGAAGCTTTCTTT | CASSLVGTANTEAFF
TRBJ1-2 | NA | NA | TRBV30 | TGTGCCTGGAGTCCAACACCTGGAAGGACTGGCGGCTACACCTTC | CAWSPTPGRTGGYTF
TRBJ2-2 | TRBD1 | NA | TRBV30 | TGTGCCTGGAGGCAGGGGGCAAGCACCGGGGAGCTGTTTTTT | CAWRQGASTGELFF
TRBJ2-3 | TRBD2 | NA | TRBV20-1 | TGCAGTGCTAGGATAGCGGGAGCTACAGATACGCAGTATTTT | CSARIAGATDTQYF
TRBJ2-2 | NA | NA | TRBV28 | TGTGCCAGCAGATCCTCTACCGGGGAGCTGTTTTTT | CASRSSTGELFF